This entry lists 7 T cell receptor beta chains sequenced from one sample in a study of persistence of HIV-infected CD4 T cells. Their antigens remain unidentified. Cells were stimulated with CMV-infected fibroblast lysates at 10 ug/mL. CD40L-negative CD69-negative CD45RO-high memory CD4+ T cells were sorted as populations depleted of antigen-responding cells. The libraries were made with immunoSEQ version 4 in survey mode. Method: immunoSEQ multiplex PCR; TCRdb's copy keeps in-frame clones and lacks some. The data contain approximately 35,000 clones, roughly four fifths of them singletons. The sequenced sample was CD4+ T cells sorted from PBMCs after roughly 19-hour stimulation, obtained from a patient who received antiretroviral therapy. All receptors derive from an adult man with HIV who was CMV-seropositive.

The chain is built from TRBV5-1 and TRBJ2-3; D is unclear. The germline gives CDR1 SGHRS, CDR2 YFSETQ. Trimming removed 0 bases from V and 6 bases from J, with 8 bases in between. This CDR3 comprises 13 residues. CDR3 DNA: TGCGCCAGCAGCTTGGGGTTCGGGGATACGCAGTATTTT. This sequence encodes CASSLGFGDTQYF. The full variable domain, with the rest looked up from reference TRBV5-1 and TRBJ2-3, is KAGVTQTPRYLIKTRGQQVTLSCSPISGHRSVSWYQQTPGQGLQFLFEYFSETQRNKGNFPGRFSGRQFSNSRSEMNVSTLELGDSALYLCASSLGFGDTQYFGPGTRLTVL.

The chain carries TRBV5-1 and TRBJ1-1; D remains unclear. The CDR3 runs to 13 residues. Trimming took off 1 base at V and 0 bases at J, with 4 bases between the two ends. Germline-derived CDR1 and CDR2 are SGHRS and YFSETQ. CDR3 in amino acids: CASSLTVNTEAFF. CDR3 DNA sequence: TGCGCCAGCAGCTTGACGGTGAACACTGAAGCTTTCTTT.

The V call is TRBV18, the J call TRBJ2-1; D not certain. The length of the CDR3 is 13 residues. V lost 0 bases to trimming and J lost 9 bases, with 9 bases between them. The germline gives CDR1 KGHSH, CDR2 LQKENI. In DNA form, the CDR3 reads TGTGCCAGCTCACCACCGACGGTTTTTGAGCAGTTCTTC. This codes for CASSPPTVFEQFF.

The rearrangement uses TRBV3-1 (or the pseudogene TRBV3-2) and TRBJ2-5; D unclear. The ends were cut back, 1 base at V and 4 bases at J, with 1 base in the middle. The length of the CDR3 is 11 residues. Germline V gene sequence: CDR1 LGHDT, CDR2 YNNKEL (reference sequence). The chain's CDR3 is CASSQAETQYF. DNA for the CDR3: TGTGCCAGCAGCCAAGCAGAGACCCAGTACTTC.

This rearrangement joins TRBV2 to TRBJ2-2; a possible D gene is TRBD1 (5 bases). In germline, CDR1 is SNHLY, CDR2 FYNNEI. CDR3 length equals 14 residues. V was shortened by 7 bases and J by 4 bases, with 13 bases between the two germline ends. In nucleotides, the CDR3 is TGTGCCAGCAAAGCCAGGGTGGGCACCGGGGAGCTGTTTTTT. Protein: CASKARVGTGELFF.

The CDR3 sequence: CASSHVGQNGYTF. CDR3 nucleotides: TGTGCCAGCTCACACGTGGGACAGAATGGCTACACCTTC. V and J are TRBV18 and TRBJ1-2; 7 bases match TRBD1. The trim removed 4 bases at V and 6 bases at J, leaving 5 bases unmatched. The CDR3 length is 13 residues. Germline assignment: CDR1 KGHSH and CDR2 LQKENI.

This chain uses TRBV7-2 with TRBJ2-5, with D possibly being TRBD1 (6 bases). Germline CDR1 is SGHTA and CDR2 is FQGNSA. This CDR3 contains 13 residues. Trimming pared 1 base from V and 5 bases from J, leaving 8 bases between. CDR3 sequence (DNA): TGTGCCAGCAGCTTAGGGGGGCCGGAGACCCAGTACTTC. Translating gives CASSLGGPETQYF.